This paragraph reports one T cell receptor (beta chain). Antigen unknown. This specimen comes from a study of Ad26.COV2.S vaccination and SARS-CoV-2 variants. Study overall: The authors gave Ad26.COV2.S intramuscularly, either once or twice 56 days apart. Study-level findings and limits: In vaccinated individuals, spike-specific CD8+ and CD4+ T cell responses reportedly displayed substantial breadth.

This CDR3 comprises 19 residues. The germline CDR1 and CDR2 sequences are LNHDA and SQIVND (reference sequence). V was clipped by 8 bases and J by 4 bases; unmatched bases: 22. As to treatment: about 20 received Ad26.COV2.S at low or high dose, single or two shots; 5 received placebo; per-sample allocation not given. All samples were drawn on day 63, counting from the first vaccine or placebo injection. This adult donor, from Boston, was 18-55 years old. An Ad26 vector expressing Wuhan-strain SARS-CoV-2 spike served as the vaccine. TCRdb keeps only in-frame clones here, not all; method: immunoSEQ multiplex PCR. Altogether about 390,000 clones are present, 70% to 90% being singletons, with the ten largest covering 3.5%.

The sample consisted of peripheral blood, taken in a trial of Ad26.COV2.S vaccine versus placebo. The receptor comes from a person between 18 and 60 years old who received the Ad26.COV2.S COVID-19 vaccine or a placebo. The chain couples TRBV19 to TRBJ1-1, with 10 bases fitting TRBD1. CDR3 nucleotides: TGTGCCAGTCACCCAATTTCGGGAGGGACAGGGGACCCTCGCACTGAAGCTTTCTTT. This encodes CASHPISGGTGDPRTEAFF.